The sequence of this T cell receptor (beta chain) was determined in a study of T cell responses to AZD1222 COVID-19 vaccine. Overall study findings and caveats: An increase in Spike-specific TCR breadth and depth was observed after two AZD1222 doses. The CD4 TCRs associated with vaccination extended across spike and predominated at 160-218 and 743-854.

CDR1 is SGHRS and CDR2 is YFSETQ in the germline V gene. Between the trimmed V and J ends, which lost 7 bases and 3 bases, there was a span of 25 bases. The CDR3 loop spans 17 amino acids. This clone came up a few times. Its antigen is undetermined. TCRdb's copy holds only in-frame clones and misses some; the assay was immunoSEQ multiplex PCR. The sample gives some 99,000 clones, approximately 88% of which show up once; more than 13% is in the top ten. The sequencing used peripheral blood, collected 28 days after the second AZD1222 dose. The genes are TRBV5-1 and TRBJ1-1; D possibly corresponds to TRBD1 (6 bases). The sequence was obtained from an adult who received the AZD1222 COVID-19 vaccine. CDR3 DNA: TGCGCCAGCGCACGGGGACTGATGGGGGCGGGGGACACTGAAGCTTTCTTT. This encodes CASARGLMGAGDTEAFF.